This T cell receptor (beta chain) was obtained from a study of T cells expressing NK-cell markers. TCRdb re-called the 5' RACE reads; one entry per CDR3 protein, DNA not given. This sample's table has approximately 150,000 distinct CDR3 sequences. For this clonotype: The antigen is unknown.

Study-wide findings and caveats: Dominant NKG2C+ clonotypes were found to form 1.0-7.0% of CD8+ T cells in several donors.

The CDR3 consists of 17 residues. The chain is built from TRBV21-1 and TRBJ2-5; TCRdb's D call, TRBD2, is unchecked because there is no DNA. TRBV21-1 is a listed pseudogene. This TCR came from a young man in good health. Source material: blood T cells: a sorted CD56 or NKG2C T cell subset, CD4+ or CD8+ T cells, or bulk PBMC T cells (not recorded which). CDR3 sequence reads: CASSKGVAQKREETQYF.